These T cell receptor beta chains were read from a single sample in a study of blood T cell repertoires in COVID-19. Using immunoSEQ multiplex PCR, the repertoire was profiled, and TCRdb retains in-frame clones only, with some absent. Of over 95,000 clones listed, about 85% are singletons. The sequenced sample was peripheral blood. The source is a man aged 45-65 years with acute or convalescent COVID-19. CDR3s leave out the opening cysteine and the closing phenylalanine or tryptophan. The order of the fields is J gene, V gene, clone size, CDR3 length, D gene, CDR3 protein. D genes are given only for firm matches. Clone size, where shown, is once, few, many, or a class for clones that have expanded.

TRBJ2-7	TRBV6-2/TRBV6-3	.	13	TRBD1	ASSYRQGAAYEQY
TRBJ2-1	TRBV5-1	.	15	TRBD2	ASSLSAGLAGTNEQF
TRBJ1-5	TRBV6-2/TRBV6-3	once	12	.	ASSYSRARQPQH
TRBJ1-2	TRBV28	.	13	TRBD1	ASSPGQDGNYGYT
TRBJ2-3	TRBV28	once	15	.	ASSPNLGRRSTDTQY
TRBJ1-5	TRBV19	few	10	.	AGNARGQPQH
TRBJ1-2	TRBV27	few	13	.	ASSLGKSAFRGYT
TRBJ2-5	TRBV5-1	.	13	TRBD2	ASSRLAGGKETQY
TRBJ1-3	TRBV7-2	.	11	.	ASSPTTRNTIY
TRBJ1-1	TRBV2	few	12	.	ASNPRAGNTEAF
TRBJ2-3	TRBV7-3	.	13	TRBD1	ASSPSRDRTDTQY
TRBJ1-1	TRBV6-5	.	13	.	ASRRSGWEVTEAF
TRBJ1-2	TRBV19	.	11	.	ASTPVSGRGYT
TRBJ1-1	TRBV3-1/TRBV3-2	few	13	TRBD1	ASSQRTGVNTEAF
TRBJ1-5	TRBV28	.	14	TRBD1	ASIWGTGGLNQPQH
TRBJ1-1	TRBV12-3/TRBV12-4	.	11	TRBD1	ASSDSGGTEAF
TRBJ1-2	TRBV9	.	12	.	ASSRSGGNYGYT
TRBJ2-1	TRBV6-6	once	11	TRBD1	ASTWTGVDEQF
TRBJ1-2	TRBV5-1	.	12	TRBD1	ASSLGTGGAGYT
TRBJ2-5	TRBV24-1	.	11	TRBD1	ATSPRDRETQY
TRBJ1-1	TRBV5-5	.	13	.	ASSLRYKGDTEAF
TRBJ2-6	TRBV29-1	.	13	TRBD1	SVRQGASGANVLT
TRBJ1-1	TRBV5-1	.	12	.	ASSLVGMNTEAF
TRBJ2-1	TRBV7-2	.	13	TRBD1	ASSNTGGAYNEQF
TRBJ2-3	TRBV15	.	12	.	ATSSTGRRDTQY
TRBJ1-2	TRBV15	once	13	TRBD1	ATSPQDRVWFGYT
TRBJ2-5	TRBV4-1	.	14	TRBD2	ASSQDGGGVQETQY
TRBJ2-1	TRBV11-2	.	13	.	ASSVSGSAHNEQF
TRBJ2-1	TRBV2	.	14	TRBD2	ASRDSRGVSYNEQF
TRBJ2-5	TRBV5-5	.	16	TRBD2	ASSRLWPTSGGQETQY
TRBJ2-7	TRBV12-3/TRBV12-4	.	10	TRBD1	ASNNRGYEQY
TRBJ1-6	TRBV6-5	.	11	.	ASSYEAYSPLH
TRBJ2-7	TRBV16	.	13	TRBD2	ASSPRGGGGYEQY
TRBJ2-4	TRBV28	.	14	.	ASIGSGLSAKNIQY
TRBJ2-1	TRBV4-2	.	11	TRBD2	ASSQGLKDEQF
TRBJ1-1	TRBV28	.	11	.	ASSLSGDTEAF
TRBJ2-7	TRBV9	.	12	.	ASSARAGGNEQY
TRBJ1-6	TRBV19	.	12	.	ASSISQENSPLH
TRBJ1-1	TRBV24-1	.	12	.	ATSQTGLNTEAF
TRBJ2-1	TRBV9	once	10	.	ASSVKQGEQF
TRBJ1-4	TRBV7-8	.	14	TRBD1	ASSLGRGQRNEKLF